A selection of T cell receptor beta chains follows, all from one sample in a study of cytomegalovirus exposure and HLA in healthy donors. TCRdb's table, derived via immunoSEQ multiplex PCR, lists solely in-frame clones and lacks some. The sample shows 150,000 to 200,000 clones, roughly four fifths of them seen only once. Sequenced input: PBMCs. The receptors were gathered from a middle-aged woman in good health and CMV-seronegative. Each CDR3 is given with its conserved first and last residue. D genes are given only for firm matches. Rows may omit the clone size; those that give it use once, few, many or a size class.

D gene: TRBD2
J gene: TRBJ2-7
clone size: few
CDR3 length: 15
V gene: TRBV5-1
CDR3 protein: CASSLKSSGNNEQYF
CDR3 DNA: TGCGCCAGCAGCTTGAAGTCTAGCGGGAACAACGAGCAGTACTTC

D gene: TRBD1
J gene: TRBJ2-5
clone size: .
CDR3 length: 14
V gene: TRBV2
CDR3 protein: CASSADRDQETQYF
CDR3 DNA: TGTGCCAGCAGTGCCGACAGGGACCAAGAGACCCAGTACTTC

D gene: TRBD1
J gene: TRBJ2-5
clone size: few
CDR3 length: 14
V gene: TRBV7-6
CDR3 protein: CASRPRQGQETQYF
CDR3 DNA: TGTGCCAGCAGACCCAGACAGGGCCAAGAGACCCAGTACTTC

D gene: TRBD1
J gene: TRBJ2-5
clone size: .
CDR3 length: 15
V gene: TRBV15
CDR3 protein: CATSRGDRAQETQYF
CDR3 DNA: TGTGCCACCAGCAGAGGGGACAGGGCTCAAGAGACCCAGTACTTC

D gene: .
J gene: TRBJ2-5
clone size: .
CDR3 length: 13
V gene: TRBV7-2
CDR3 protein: CASSLATGETQYF
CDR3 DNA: TGTGCCAGCAGCTTAGCGACAGGAGAGACCCAGTACTTC

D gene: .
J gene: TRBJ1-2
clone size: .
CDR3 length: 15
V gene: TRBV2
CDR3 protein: CASRQGYGRLEGYTF
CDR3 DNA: TGTGCCAGCAGACAGGGCTATGGCCGCTTAGAGGGCTACACCTTC

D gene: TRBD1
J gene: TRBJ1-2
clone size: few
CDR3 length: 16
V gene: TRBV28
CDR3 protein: CATWGQTGGTNYGYTF
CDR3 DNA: TGTGCCACCTGGGGCCAGACAGGGGGGACTAACTATGGCTACACCTTC

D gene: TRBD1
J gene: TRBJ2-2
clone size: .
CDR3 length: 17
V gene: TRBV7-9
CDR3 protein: CASSPRDSELYTGELFF
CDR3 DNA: TGTGCCAGCAGCCCGAGGGACAGCGAATTGTACACCGGGGAGCTGTTTTTT

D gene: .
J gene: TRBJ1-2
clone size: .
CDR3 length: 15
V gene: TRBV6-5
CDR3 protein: CASSKAATGSYGYTF
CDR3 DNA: TGTGCCAGCAGCAAAGCAGCTACAGGGAGCTATGGCTACACCTTC

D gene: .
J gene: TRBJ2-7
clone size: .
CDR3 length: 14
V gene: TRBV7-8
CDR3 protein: CASSLREHAYEQYF
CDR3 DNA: TGTGCCAGCAGCTTACGGGAGCACGCCTACGAGCAGTACTTC

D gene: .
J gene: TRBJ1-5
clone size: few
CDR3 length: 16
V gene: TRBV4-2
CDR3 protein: CASSQDMLGGKQPQHF
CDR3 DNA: TGTGCCAGCAGCCAAGATATGCTGGGGGGAAAGCAGCCCCAGCATTTT

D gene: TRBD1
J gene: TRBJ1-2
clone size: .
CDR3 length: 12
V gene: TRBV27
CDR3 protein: CASSHRGLGYTF
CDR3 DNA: TGTGCCAGCAGTCACAGGGGGCTGGGCTACACCTTC

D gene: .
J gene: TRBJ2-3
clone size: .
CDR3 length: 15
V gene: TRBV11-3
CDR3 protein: CASSLGGRVADTQYF
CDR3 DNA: TGTGCCAGCAGCTTAGGTGGCAGGGTGGCAGATACGCAGTATTTT

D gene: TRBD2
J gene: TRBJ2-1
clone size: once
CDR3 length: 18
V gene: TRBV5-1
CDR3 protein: CASSSKPQLAGSRNEQFF
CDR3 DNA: TGCGCCAGCAGCTCCAAACCGCAATTAGCGGGAAGCAGGAATGAGCAGTTCTTC

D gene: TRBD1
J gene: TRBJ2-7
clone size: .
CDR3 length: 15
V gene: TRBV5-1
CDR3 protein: CASSSRAGGFDEQYF
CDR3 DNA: TGCGCCAGCAGCTCGCGGGCAGGGGGCTTCGACGAGCAGTACTTC

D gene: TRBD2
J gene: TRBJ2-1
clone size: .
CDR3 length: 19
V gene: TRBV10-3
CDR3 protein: CAISDPMGLAGGRPNEQFF
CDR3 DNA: TGTGCCATCAGTGACCCTATGGGACTAGCGGGAGGAAGACCCAATGAGCAGTTCTTC

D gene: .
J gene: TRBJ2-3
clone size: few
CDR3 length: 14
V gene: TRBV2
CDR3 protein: CASVRRGSEDTQYF
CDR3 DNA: TGTGCCAGCGTCAGACGGGGGTCAGAAGATACGCAGTATTTT

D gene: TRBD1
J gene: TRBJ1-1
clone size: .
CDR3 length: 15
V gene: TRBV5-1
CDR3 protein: CASMGTGGMNTEAFF
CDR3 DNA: TGCGCCAGTATGGGGACAGGGGGCATGAACACTGAAGCTTTCTTT

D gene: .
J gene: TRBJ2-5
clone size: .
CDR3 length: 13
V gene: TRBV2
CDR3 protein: CASSEGPQETQYF
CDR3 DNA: TGTGCCAGCAGTGAAGGGCCACAAGAGACCCAGTACTTC

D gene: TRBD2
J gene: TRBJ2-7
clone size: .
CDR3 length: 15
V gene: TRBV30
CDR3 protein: CAWSVGLVVGYEQYF
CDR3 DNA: TGTGCCTGGAGTGTAGGACTAGTTGTCGGGTACGAGCAGTACTTC

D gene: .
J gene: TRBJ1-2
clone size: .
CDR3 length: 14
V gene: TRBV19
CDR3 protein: CASSPRDTIYGYTF
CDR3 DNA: TGTGCCAGTAGTCCCCGGGACACCATCTATGGCTACACCTTC

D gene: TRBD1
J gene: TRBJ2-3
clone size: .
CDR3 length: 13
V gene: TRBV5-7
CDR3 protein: CASNITGADTQYF
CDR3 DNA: TGTGCCAGCAACATTACAGGGGCAGATACGCAGTATTTT